This T cell receptor (beta chain) emerged from a study of post-analysis software for immune sequencing data. Study background: The disease courses spanned relapsing-remitting, secondary progressive and progressive-relapsing forms of multiple sclerosis. General observations from the study: In patients, roughly 5 TRBV segments were more frequent than in controls, with TRBV5-6, TRBV5-1 and TRBV20-1 among them.

This clonotype turned up a few times. Its specificity is not known. Libraries were made from TCR beta cDNA, and they carried unique molecular identifiers. There were about 0.95 to 11 million T cells, and 480,000 or so cDNA molecules came from them. TCRdb passed the PCR reads through MiXCR, listing each CDR3 protein once. In the table there are approximately 730,000 distinct CDR3 sequences, about 45% of which are singletons. Germline V CDR1 and CDR2: SGHRS, YFSETQ. This CDR3 comprises 13 residues. Trimming removed 6 bases from V and 1 base from J, with 11 bases in between. Sequenced: blood. This clonotype originated in a girl aged 10 to 17 with multiple sclerosis. The chain uses TRBV5-1 and TRBJ2-7, with unresolved D. CDR3 loop: CASKGDASYEQYF. The CDR3 DNA is TGCGCCAGCAAAGGAGACGCATCCTACGAGCAGTACTTC.